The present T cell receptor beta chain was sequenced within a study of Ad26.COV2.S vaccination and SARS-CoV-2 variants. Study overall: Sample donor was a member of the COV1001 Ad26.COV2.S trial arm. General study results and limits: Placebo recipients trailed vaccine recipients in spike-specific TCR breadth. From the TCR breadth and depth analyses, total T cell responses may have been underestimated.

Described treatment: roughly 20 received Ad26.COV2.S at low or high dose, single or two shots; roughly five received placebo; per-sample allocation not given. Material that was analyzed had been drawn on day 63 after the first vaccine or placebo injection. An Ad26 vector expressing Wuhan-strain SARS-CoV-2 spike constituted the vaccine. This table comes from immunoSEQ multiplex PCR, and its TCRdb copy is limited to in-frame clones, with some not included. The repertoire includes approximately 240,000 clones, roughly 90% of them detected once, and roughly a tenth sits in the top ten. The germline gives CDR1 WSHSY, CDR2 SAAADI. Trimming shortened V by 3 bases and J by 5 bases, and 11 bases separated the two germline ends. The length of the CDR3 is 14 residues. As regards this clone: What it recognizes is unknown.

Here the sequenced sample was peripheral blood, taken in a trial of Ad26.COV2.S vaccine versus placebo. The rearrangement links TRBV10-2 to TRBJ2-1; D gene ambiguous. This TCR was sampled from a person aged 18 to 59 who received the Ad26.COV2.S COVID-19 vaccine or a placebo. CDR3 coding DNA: TGCGCCAGCAGTGACAACCAATGGAACAATGAGCAGTTCTTC. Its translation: CASSDNQWNNEQFF.